The 14 T cell receptor beta chains below all came from one sample that was sequenced in a study of blood T cells in healthy people across ages. Together with a sample-barcoded 5' primer, a J-beta primer mix was included in a second PCR lasting about 6 to 11 cycles. TCRdb reprocessed the 5' RACE reads via MiXCR and lists one record per CDR3 protein. The top ten hold around a third of the sample, which has hundreds of thousands of distinct CDR3 sequences, 49% seen once. Sequenced material: blood. Receptors were obtained from a woman in her fifties or sixties in good health.

The DNA of the CDR3 is TGTGCCAGCAGGCAGTCGCCGGTGGAATCAGCCATTTCCTACAATGAGCAGTTCTTC. This translates into CASRQSPVESAISYNEQFF. J is TRBJ2-1 and V is TRBV4-2; no clear D. CDR1 is LGHNA, CDR2 YNFKEQ, per germline. The V gene lost 6 bases and the J gene lost 1 base, with 25 bases spanning the gap. The CDR3 runs to 19 residues.

This clonotype was seen many times. The chain links TRBV28 to TRBJ2-7; D call uncertain. Trimming removed 2 bases at V and 2 bases at J, with 7 bases between. This CDR3 contains 13 residues. The germline V gene encodes CDR1 MDHEN and CDR2 SYDVKM. The CDR3 loop is CASSLIRAYEQYF. The CDR3 DNA sequence: TGTGCCAGCAGTTTAATCAGAGCCTACGAGCAGTACTTC.

J is TRBJ1-4 and V is TRBV5-1, with TRBD1 identical over 7 bases. Germline trimming cut 3 bases from V and 3 bases from J; bases unmatched to any gene: 2. This CDR3 is 14 amino acids long. Germline lookup yields CDR1 SGHRS and CDR2 YFSETQ. The CDR3 is CASSWDSPNEKLFF. DNA for the CDR3: TGCGCCAGCAGCTGGGACAGTCCTAATGAAAAACTGTTTTTT.

Regarding this clonotype: A much larger clone differs from this one at a single base, so this may be a read error. This chain joins TRBV7-2 and TRBJ2-5, with D unclear. V was shortened by 4 bases and J by 5 bases, with 14 bases between the two germline ends. Germline V CDR1 and CDR2: SGHTA, FQGNSA. The length of the CDR3 is 14 residues. CDR3 coding DNA: TGTGCCAGCAGCTACCGGGCAGCTGGCGAGACCCAGTACTTC. Amino acid sequence: CASSYRAAGETQYF.

The chain carries TRBV20-1 and TRBJ2-1; D is possibly TRBD1 or TRBD2 (5 bases each). Germline loops: CDR1 DFQATT, CDR2 SNEGSKA (reference sequence). The CDR3 covers 16 residues. The ends were cut back, 3 bases at V and 7 bases at J, with 22 bases in the middle. This CDR3 reads CSASIVKGPEGNEQFF. Here the CDR3 DNA reads TGCAGTGCTAGTATCGTGAAGGGACCAGAGGGGAATGAGCAGTTCTTC.

J is TRBJ2-7 and V is TRBV12-3 or TRBV12-4; TRBD1 matches 7 bases. Losses at the gene ends were 7 bases for V and 7 bases for J; bases not matched to a gene: 10. The CDR3 is made up of 13 amino acids. The CDR3 region has the DNA TGTGCCAGCAATAGACAGGGCACCAATGAGCAGTACTTC. It translates to CASNRQGTNEQYF.

The chain couples TRBV6-1 to TRBJ2-1; TRBD1 matches at 9 bases. CDR1 is MNHNS and CDR2 is SASEGT in the germline V gene. Germline trimming cut 7 bases from V and 5 bases from J; bases unmatched to any gene: 3. CDR3 length: 13 residues. The DNA of the CDR3 is TGTGCCAGCACCGGGACAGGGAACAATGAGCAGTTCTTC. Residues: CASTGTGNNEQFF.

The gene calls are TRBV29-1 and TRBJ2-7, with 7 bases fitting TRBD1. Looked up from germline, CDR1 is SQVTM and CDR2 is ANQGSEA. The ends lost 7 bases at V and 1 base at J; junction bases unmatched: 13. The CDR3 has 15 amino acids. The CDR3 bases are TGCAGCGATCCGAAACAGGGGATCCAATCCTACGAGCAGTACTTC. It yields the protein CSDPKQGIQSYEQYF.

This chain joins TRBV5-1 and TRBJ2-1, with a tentative D call TRBD1 (5 bases). The V end lost 0 bases, the J end lost 15 bases, and 13 bases lay between the germline ends. The germline gives CDR1 SGHRS, CDR2 YFSETQ. The CDR3 length is 12 residues. The CDR3 nucleotides are TGCGCCAGCAGCTTGGCGGGCAGGGCTCCGTTCTTC. Protein product: CASSLAGRAPFF.

This clonotype was picked up a small number of times. The chain is built from TRBV20-1 and TRBJ1-4, with D unresolved. The CDR3 is made up of 13 amino acids. Germline V gene lookup returns CDR1 DFQATT and CDR2 SNEGSKA (reference sequence). Trimming pared 8 bases from V and 13 bases from J, leaving 23 bases between. The CDR3 region has the DNA TGCAGTATCCGGACGGCTCTTGGTAACGGACTGTTTTTT. Translated: CSIRTALGNGLFF.

The J gene is TRBJ2-1, the V gene TRBV20-1; the match to TRBD1 covers 9 bases. V lost 0 bases to trimming and J lost 10 bases; unmatched junction nucleotides: 10. CDR1 and CDR2 (germline): DFQATT, SNEGSKA (reference sequence). This CDR3 spans 15 amino acids. CDR3 coding DNA: TGCAGTGCTAGAGATTTTAGGACAGGGGTGCACGAGCAGTTCTTC. It encodes CSARDFRTGVHEQFF.

The chain joins TRBV6-5 to TRBJ2-5, with TRBD2 identical over 8 bases. There are 13 residues in the CDR3. V was clipped by 5 bases and J by 7 bases; unmatched bases: 6. Germline CDR1 MNHEY, CDR2 SVGAGI. CDR3 coding DNA: TGTGCCAGCAGTAATGATCGGGGGGGGACCCAGTACTTC. It translates to CASSNDRGGTQYF.

The J gene is TRBJ2-1, the V gene TRBV7-2; TRBD2 aligns across 11 bases. Germline CDR1 is SGHTA and CDR2 is FQGNSA. The CDR3 contains 15 residues. The V and J ends lost 3 bases and 9 bases, in that order; junction bases with no gene match: 7. The CDR3 nucleotides read TGTGCCAGCAGCTTGGCTAGCGGGAGGTGGTCTGAGCAGTTCTTC. Amino acids: CASSLASGRWSEQFF.

The genes are TRBV25-1 and TRBJ1-6, with TRBD1 matching over 7 bases. CDR1 MGHDK and CDR2 SYGVNS come from the germline V gene. Losses at the gene ends were 6 bases for V and 1 base for J; bases not matched to a gene: 9. The CDR3 runs 17 residues. For the CDR3, the DNA is TGTGCCAGCAGGGCAGGAGGGGGCGCATCCTATAATTCACCCCTCCACTTT. Protein sequence: CASRAGGGASYNSPLHF.